Reported below is one T cell receptor beta chain. The antigen is unknown. Germline V gives CDR1 DFQATT, CDR2 SNEGSKA (reference sequence). CDR3 length: 11 residues. The data derive from a study of T cells expressing NK-cell markers. In the study overall: Repertoire data for TCR beta were derived from sorted T cells (CD3+CD56+NKG2C+, CD3+CD56+NKG2C- and CD3+CD56-NKG2C+). Study-level findings and limits: There remained a lack of clarity about HCMV specificity of expanded NKG2C+ T cell clones. The share of CD8+ T cells held by dominant NKG2C+ clonotypes was about 1.0-7.5% in 5 or 6 donors.

TCR beta cDNA was made by 5'RACE template switching with UMIs. TCRdb reprocessed the 5' RACE reads and keeps a single row for each CDR3 protein, giving no DNA. The table lists roughly 420,000 distinct CDR3 sequences. V gene TRBV20-1 combines with J gene TRBJ1-2; lacking DNA, the TRBD1 call made by TCRdb goes unchecked. The sequencing sample was made of blood T cells: a sorted CD56 or NKG2C T cell subset, CD4+ or CD8+ T cells, or bulk PBMC T cells (not recorded which). This clonotype was sampled from a woman aged 18 to 75 in good health. CDR3 sequence: CSATGSRGYTF.